These T cell receptor beta chains were read from a single sample in a study of blood T cell repertoires in COVID-19. Method: immunoSEQ multiplex PCR; TCRdb's copy keeps in-frame clones and lacks some. The table shows roughly 110,000 clones, with over 75% occurring only once. Sequencing was done on a sample of peripheral blood. The receptors come from a woman in her 70s who had recovered from COVID-19. Each CDR3 is given with its conserved first and last residue. A D gene is named only where the DNA matches it firmly. A row's size may be missing; if present it is once, few, many or a size class.

>18|TRBD2|TRBV5-5|TRBJ2-7|NA
TGTGCCAGCAGCCCAGAGCTAGCGGGGGGCCCCAGCTCCTACGAGCAGTACTTC
CASSPELAGGPSSYEQYF
>17|TRBD1|TRBV18|TRBJ2-2|NA
TGTGCCAGCTCACCAACCCGACAGGGGAGAAACACCGGGGAGCTGTTTTTT
CASSPTRQGRNTGELFF
>14|TRBD1|TRBV2|TRBJ2-5|NA
TGTGCCAGCAGTGCGAGGACAGGACAAGAGACCCAGTACTTC
CASSARTGQETQYF
>17|TRBD2|TRBV24-1|TRBJ2-1|NA
TGTGCCACCAGTGATTTGGGACTAGCGGGAGGGAAGAATGAGCAGTTCTTC
CATSDLGLAGGKNEQFF
>18|TRBD2|TRBV7-9|TRBJ2-2|NA
TGTGCCAGCAGCTTAGCGCGGACTAGCGGGAAGGGGACCGGGGAGCTGTTTTTT
CASSLARTSGKGTGELFF
>14|TRBD1|TRBV30|TRBJ2-7|once
TGTGCCTGGAGTGTAGGGACAGGGACCTACGAGCAGTACTTC
CAWSVGTGTYEQYF
>15|TRBD1|TRBV7-8|TRBJ2-7|once
TGTGCCAGCAGCCCCCAGGACAGGTCTTCCTACGAGCAGTACTTC
CASSPQDRSSYEQYF
>14|NA|TRBV5-1|TRBJ1-4|once
TGCGCCAGCAGCTTGATAGCCTCTAATGAAAAACTGTTTTTT
CASSLIASNEKLFF
>18|TRBD2|TRBV14|TRBJ2-1|NA
TGTGGTGGACCCAGACAGGCCGAACTAGCGGGAGGCCCCTTCCGTAGGTTCTTC
CGGPRQAELAGGPFRRFF
>15|TRBD1|TRBV4-3|TRBJ1-1|once
TGCGCCAGCAGCTCGGTTCGGACAGGGACCACTGAAGCTTTCTTT
CASSSVRTGTTEAFF
>17|NA|TRBV5-1|TRBJ2-1|once
TGCGCCAGCAGCTTGGGGGCGGCGGGAAGCTCCTACAATGAGCAGTTCTTC
CASSLGAAGSSYNEQFF
>14|NA|TRBV6-2/TRBV6-3|TRBJ2-5|NA
TGTGCCAGCAGTCCCCTATCGGGACAAGAGACCCAGTACTTC
CASSPLSGQETQYF
>15|TRBD1|TRBV9|TRBJ2-5|NA
TGTGCCAGCAGCGTAGCCCTGACGACAGGGGAGACCCAGTACTTC
CASSVALTTGETQYF
>14|TRBD2|TRBV2|TRBJ2-1|NA
TGTGCCACTAAGGGGCTAGCGGGAAACAATGAGCAGTTCTTC
CATKGLAGNNEQFF
>13|TRBD2|TRBV6-5|TRBJ2-7|NA
TGTGCCAGCTCTAGCGGGACGATCTACGAGCAGTACTTC
CASSSGTIYEQYF
>13|NA|TRBV6-5|TRBJ1-5|NA
TGTGCCAGCAAGGGGGGGGTGAATCAGCCCCAGCATTTT
CASKGGVNQPQHF
>15|NA|TRBV5-1|TRBJ1-3|NA
TGCGCCAGCAGCCAGACACCAAACTCTGGAAACACCATATATTTT
CASSQTPNSGNTIYF
>12|NA|TRBV19|TRBJ1-1|NA
TGTGCCAGTAGTATAGGTCAGGGAAGGGCTTTCTTT
CASSIGQGRAFF
>11|TRBD1|TRBV6-5|TRBJ1-2|once
TGTGCCAGCATGACAGGGAATGGCTACACCTTC
CASMTGNGYTF
>15|TRBD1|TRBV4-2|TRBJ1-2|NA
TGTGCCAGCAGCCAAGATCGGCAGGGGGCGCGAGGCTACACCTTC
CASSQDRQGARGYTF
>15|TRBD1|TRBV7-8|TRBJ1-5|NA
TGTGCCAGCAGCTTAGCGGGACAGCTCTTTCAGCCCCAGCATTTT
CASSLAGQLFQPQHF
>17|NA|TRBV25-1|TRBJ2-3|NA
TGTGCCAGCAGTGAACCCCCGGGGAAGAGGGGCACAGATACGCAGTATTTT
CASSEPPGKRGTDTQYF
>15|NA|TRBV7-8|TRBJ2-7|NA
TGTGCCAGCAGCCTCGGGGGTTTCCGTCCCTACGAGCAGTACTTC
CASSLGGFRPYEQYF
>12|TRBD1|TRBV6-6|TRBJ1-5|NA
TGTGCCAGCAGTTACCGGACAGGGTCCCAGCATTTT
CASSYRTGSQHF
>8|NA|TRBV27|TRBJ1-4|NA
TGTGCCCGGACGGGGGGGAATTTT
CARTGGNF
>16|NA|TRBV3-1/TRBV3-2|TRBJ1-4|NA
TGTGCCAGCAGCCAAGAAAGAGGAGGCCTGCCTAAAGGACTGTTTTTT
CASSQERGGLPKGLFF
>14|TRBD2|TRBV2|TRBJ2-5|NA
TGTGCCAGCAGCGCCCGGGCCGGGGGGGAGACCCAGTACTTC
CASSARAGGETQYF
>12|NA|TRBV7-3|TRBJ2-1|NA
TGTGCCAGCAGCGAGACAGGCAATGAGCAGTTCTTC
CASSETGNEQFF
>14|NA|TRBV7-2|TRBJ1-5|NA
TGTGCCAGCAGCTCGGGGGGGACTCATCAGCCCCAGCATTTT
CASSSGGTHQPQHF
>16|TRBD2|TRBV12-5|TRBJ2-1|once
TGTGCTAGTGGTTTGACTAGCGGGGGGCCATACAATGAGCAGTTCTTC
CASGLTSGGPYNEQFF
>11|NA|TRBV20-1|TRBJ2-7|NA
TGCAGTGCTACCACTAGAGACGAGCAGTACTTC
CSATTRDEQYF
>13|TRBD1|TRBV30|TRBJ1-6|NA
TGTGCCTGGAGCGGGACAGGGGACTCACCCCTCCACTTT
CAWSGTGDSPLHF
>15|TRBD1|TRBV7-8|TRBJ2-2|NA
TGTGCCAGCAGCCAGGACAGGGCGAACACCGGGGAGCTGTTTTTT
CASSQDRANTGELFF
>15|NA|TRBV27|TRBJ1-5|NA
TGTGCCAGCAGTTGGGGCACTTCTAGCAATCAGCCCCAGCATTTT
CASSWGTSSNQPQHF
>11|NA|TRBV3-1/TRBV3-2|TRBJ2-3|NA
TGTGCCAGCAGCCTACAGCATAGGCAGTATTTT
CASSLQHRQYF
>17|NA|TRBV4-2|TRBJ2-4|NA
TGTGCCAGCAGCCAAGAAGGCGCGGAGCTAGCCAAAAACATTCAGTACTTC
CASSQEGAELAKNIQYF
>15|TRBD2|TRBV7-9|TRBJ2-3|NA
TGTGCCAGCAGCCTTAGCGGGGGCGTCACAGATACGCAGTATTTT
CASSLSGGVTDTQYF
>17|TRBD1|TRBV5-1|TRBJ2-5|NA
TGCGCCAGCAGCAACGCCCAACCCGGGACAGGCGGCGAGACCCAGTACTTC
CASSNAQPGTGGETQYF
>15|NA|TRBV28|TRBJ2-3|NA
TGTGCCAGCAGTTCCAGACGGGATAGCACAGATACGCAGTATTTT
CASSSRRDSTDTQYF
>16|TRBD1|TRBV5-1|TRBJ1-3|medium-sized
TGCGCCAGCAGCTTGCAAGGGACAGGTTCTGGAAACACCATATATTTT
CASSLQGTGSGNTIYF
>15|TRBD1|TRBV6-6|TRBJ2-7|NA
TGTGCCAGCAGTGGGACAGGGGAGGTCTCCTACGAGCAGTACTTC
CASSGTGEVSYEQYF
>15|TRBD2|TRBV18|TRBJ2-7|NA
TGTGCCAGCTCACCACCGGGACTAGCGAATTACGAGCAGTACTTC
CASSPPGLANYEQYF
>15|TRBD2|TRBV7-3|TRBJ2-7|NA
TGTGCCAGCAGCTTAGGTAGCGGGAGCTCCTACGAGCAGTACTTC
CASSLGSGSSYEQYF
>16|TRBD1|TRBV4-1|TRBJ1-5|NA
TGCGCCAGCAGCCTACAGGGGGCGGGTAGCAATCAGCCCCAGCATTTT
CASSLQGAGSNQPQHF
>13|NA|TRBV12-3/TRBV12-4|TRBJ1-2|NA
TGTGCCAGCAGACACAGTATTAACTATGGCTACACCTTC
CASRHSINYGYTF
>14|TRBD1|TRBV10-3|TRBJ1-1|NA
TGTGCCATCAGTGGCGGGACAGGGGCCCCTGAAGCTTTCTTT
CAISGGTGAPEAFF
>15|NA|TRBV5-4|TRBJ2-1|NA
TGTGCCAGCAGCGCGTCGGGGGGCCTCTACAATGAGCAGTTCTTC
CASSASGGLYNEQFF
>18|TRBD2|TRBV28|TRBJ2-3|NA
TGTGCCAGCTTCCCTAGCGGGGGGCCGGGGCGAAGCACAGATACGCAGTATTTT
CASFPSGGPGRSTDTQYF
>11|NA|TRBV2|TRBJ2-1|NA
TGTGCTTCGGTTAAGGGGAATGAGCAGTTCTTC
CASVKGNEQFF
>13|NA|TRBV30|TRBJ1-5|once
TGTGCCTGGAGTTCCCAGGGCGATCAGCCCCAGCATTTT
CAWSSQGDQPQHF
>14|NA|TRBV10-3|TRBJ2-3|NA
TGTGCCATCAGTGGGGTAGGAGTTAGGGATACGCAGTATTTT
CAISGVGVRDTQYF
>11|NA|TRBV5-6|TRBJ1-3|NA
TGTGCCAGCAGCCGCCGAGGGACCATATATTTT
CASSRRGTIYF
>16|TRBD1|TRBV11-2|TRBJ2-3|NA
TGTGCCAGCAGCCCCCAGGGACAGGCTAGCACAGATACGCAGTATTTT
CASSPQGQASTDTQYF